This T cell receptor beta chain was captured by sequencing in a study of regulatory T cells in long-lasting Graves disease. Study context: Newly diagnosed Graves' patients had taken antithyroid drugs under 3 months.

On this clonotype: Its antigen is not known.

TCR beta libraries were built with iRepertoire HTBI primers and Arm-PCR of CDR3 regions. MiXCR, applied by TCRdb to the multiplex PCR reads, yields one record per CDR3 protein. The sample has about 350,000 distinct CDR3 sequences, approximately 15% seen once; the top ten hold less than 35%. Study-level results: Persistent disease preferred TRBV28, TRBJ1-2 and TRBJ2-5.

Time point indicated: newly diagnosed GD, antithyroid drugs for less than 3 months. The TCR library was made from RNA that had been extracted from PBMCs in TRIzol. CDR3 length: 16 residues. Trimming took off 2 bases at V and 4 bases at J, with 17 bases between the two ends. Germline V lookup: CDR1 LGHNA, CDR2 YNFKEQ. The same sample was also used in a study of T cells in Graves' hyperthyroidism and ophthalmopathy. As that study records: RT-PCR in the first round (using the HTBI primer set) targeted the TCR CDR3. Stable hyperthyroidism was separated from ophthalmopathy by a model based on 13 V-J features.

The gene calls are TRBV4-2 and TRBJ1-2; a weak D match, TRBD1 (6 bases). This receptor was taken from a man in his forties or fifties with Graves disease. This specimen was peripheral blood mononuclear cells (PBMCs), taken at new diagnosis, from a patient treated with antithyroid drugs. The CDR3: CASSQTAGATFYGYTF. CDR3 DNA: TGTGCCAGCAGCCAAACCGCGGGGGCGACCTTCTATGGCTACACCTTC.